These 24 T cell receptor beta chains came from one sample sequenced in a study of T cell repertoires in ileal Crohn's disease. The assay was immunoSEQ multiplex PCR, and TCRdb's table has in-frame clones only and misses some. The repertoire holds tens of thousands of clones, about 81% seen once, with around 5.6% in the top ten. The sample consisted of ileal tissue. These receptors all stem from an adult with Crohn's disease.

This clone has more than one count but fewer than ten. The chain is built from TRBV4-3 and TRBJ1-1; D is unclear. Looked up from germline, CDR1 is LGHNA and CDR2 is YSLEER. V was pared by 0 bases and J by 1 base, with 12 bases between. The CDR3 has 16 amino acids. The CDR3 DNA is TGCGCCAGCAGCCAAGATCCCCCCGCGGAGAACACTGAAGCTTTCTTT. Translation gives CASSQDPPAENTEAFF.

The J gene is TRBJ1-2, the V gene TRBV18; D uncertain. Germline assignment: CDR1 KGHSH and CDR2 LQKENI. The CDR3 covers 14 residues. V was clipped by 3 bases and J by 5 bases, with 13 bases between them. The DNA for the CDR3 is TGTGCCAGCTCACCCGGTCAGTTGAGGTATGGCTACACCTTC. It translates to CASSPGQLRYGYTF.

The genes are TRBV6-5 and TRBJ2-7, with TRBD2 matching 7 bases. The germline CDR1 and CDR2 sequences are MNHEY and SVGAGI. CDR3 length: 14 amino acids. With 2 bases clipped from V and 4 bases from J, the junction kept 5 bases outside the gene matches. The CDR3, as DNA: TGTGCCAGCAGTTACCGGGGGGAGGGTTACGAGCAGTACTTC. This codes for CASSYRGEGYEQYF.

V and J are TRBV19 and TRBJ1-2; maybe TRBD1 (5 bases). The CDR3 is 14 residues long. V was clipped by 4 bases and J by 5 bases, with 14 bases between them. Germline lookup yields CDR1 LNHDA and CDR2 SQIVND (reference sequence). The CDR3 nucleotides read TGTGCCAGTAGTAGTCAATCGACAGTTTATGGCTACACCTTC. Translating it yields CASSSQSTVYGYTF.

V and J are TRBV15 and TRBJ2-3, with a possible D match to TRBD2 (7 bases). The V and J ends lost 1 base and 6 bases respectively, with 20 bases between them. The germline CDR1 and CDR2 sequences are LNHNV and YYDKDF (reference sequence). This CDR3 region has 17 residues. The CDR3 here is CATSRGLGGGSFDTQYF. The DNA for the CDR3 is TGTGCCACCAGCAGAGGTCTAGGGGGGGGGAGTTTTGATACGCAGTATTTT.

This chain links TRBV2 with TRBJ2-7, with TRBD1 identical over 12 bases. V dropped 6 bases and J dropped 7; count of bases not matched to a gene: 10. This CDR3 comprises 15 residues. Looked up from germline, CDR1 is SNHLY and CDR2 is FYNNEI. The CDR3 nucleotides are TGTGCCAGCAGGGTCCGGGGACAGGGGGCGCGGGAGCAGTACTTC. Its protein is CASRVRGQGAREQYF.

The table lists this clone with a few counts. The rearrangement uses TRBV14 and TRBJ1-5; D uncertain. The germline V gene has CDR1 SGHDN and CDR2 FVKESK. This CDR3 spans 17 amino acids. The V end was cut by 4 bases, the J end by 4 bases, with 20 bases between. The CDR3 reads CASSPPAEISRNQPQHF. The CDR3 DNA reads TGTGCCAGCAGCCCCCCGGCGGAGATTTCTCGGAATCAGCCCCAGCATTTT.

J is TRBJ2-1 and V is TRBV5-4; TRBD2 aligns across 7 bases. Germline V gene sequence: CDR1 SGHNT, CDR2 YYREEE (reference sequence). The CDR3 totals 14 residues. J was trimmed by 4 bases and V by 5 bases; bases with no gene match: 6. This CDR3 reads CASSLWGGYNEQFF. CDR3 DNA sequence: TGTGCCAGCAGTTTGTGGGGGGGGTACAATGAGCAGTTCTTC.

The chain is built from TRBV2 and TRBJ1-6; 9 positions match TRBD1. The V and J ends lost 4 bases and 8 bases, in that order; junction bases with no gene match: 6. Per the germline V gene, CDR1 is SNHLY and CDR2 is FYNNEI. The CDR3 covers 15 residues. The CDR3: CASSVARQGDSPLHF. The DNA for the CDR3 is TGTGCCAGCAGTGTCGCGAGACAGGGGGATTCACCCCTCCACTTT.

V is TRBV5-4 and J is TRBJ1-6, with a tentative D call TRBD1 (5 bases). V was cut by 0 bases and J by 10 bases, with 17 bases left in between. CDR3 size: 16 residues. Germline CDR1 SGHNT, CDR2 YYREEE (reference sequence). DNA of the CDR3: TGTGCCAGCAGCTTGGCGGGGGGAACCTCACGATCACCCCTCCACTTT. It specifies CASSLAGGTSRSPLHF.

The chain carries TRBV5-8 and TRBJ2-7; TRBD1 matches 8 bases. The CDR3 loop spans 12 amino acids. Germline CDR1 and CDR2: SGHTS and YDEGEE. After removal of 1 base from V and 7 bases from J, the junction contained 1 base not matched to a gene. The CDR3 protein is CASSLHRGEQYF. The DNA of the CDR3 is TGTGCCAGCAGCTTGCACAGGGGGGAGCAGTACTTC.

The rearrangement joins TRBV18 to TRBJ1-2; D might be TRBD1 (6 bases). CDR1 is KGHSH and CDR2 is LQKENI in the germline V gene. The V and J ends lost 3 bases and 6 bases respectively, with 11 bases between them. The CDR3 sequence is 13 residues long. CDR3 sequence reads: CASSPRGGDGYTF. The CDR3, as DNA: TGTGCCAGCTCACCGCGGGGGGGCGATGGCTACACCTTC.

The chain has TRBV6-1 and TRBJ2-5; no definite D call. Germline-derived CDR1 and CDR2 are MNHNS and SASEGT. The V end was cut by 7 bases, the J end by 1 base, with 16 bases between. The CDR3 consists of 15 residues. The CDR3 protein is CASTRVAIIQETQYF. The CDR3 region has the DNA TGTGCCAGCACCCGGGTAGCCATAATCCAAGAGACCCAGTACTTC.

The chain joins TRBV27 to TRBJ1-1, with D possibly TRBD1 on 6 matching bases. Between the trimmed V and J ends, which lost 6 bases and 1 base, there was a span of 15 bases. The CDR3 has 15 residues. Germline V gene sequence: CDR1 MNHEY, CDR2 SMNVEV (reference sequence). The CDR3 nucleotides are TGTGCCAGCAGGTCGAACAGGGCTAAGAACACTGAAGCTTTCTTT. It specifies CASRSNRAKNTEAFF.

The rearrangement uses TRBV10-3 and TRBJ2-1; possible D gene TRBD2, 5 bases. Deletions cut 2 bases from V and 9 bases from J, with 17 bases between. Germline CDR1 reads ENHRY; CDR2 reads SYGVKD. CDR3 length equals 15 residues. CDR3 in amino acids: CAISEQAPPEAEQFF. CDR3 nucleotides: TGTGCCATCAGTGAGCAGGCACCCCCGGAGGCTGAGCAGTTCTTC.

This clone has only a few counts. The chain has TRBV5-1 and TRBJ1-2; TRBD1 matches 7 bases. There are 14 residues in the CDR3. J gave up 1 base and V 4 bases, and 4 bases lay outside the gene matches. CDR1 and CDR2 from the germline V gene are SGHRS and YFSETQ. CDR3 region: CASSGDSLNYGYTF. CDR3 DNA sequence: TGCGCCAGCAGCGGGGACAGTCTTAACTATGGCTACACCTTC.

The V gene is TRBV13, the J gene TRBJ1-2; the match to TRBD1 covers 8 bases. Germline loops: CDR1 PRHDT, CDR2 FYEKMQ (reference sequence). The CDR3 contains 14 residues. Trimming removed 4 bases from V and 4 bases from J; junction bases left unmatched: 5. In DNA form, the CDR3 reads TGTGCCAGCAGCTCAGGGGGCGCAAGCTATGGCTACACCTTC. Its translation: CASSSGGASYGYTF.

The chain combines TRBV7-9 with TRBJ2-2, with TRBD2 matching over 9 bases. The CDR3 length is 14 residues. The ends lost 5 bases at V and 5 bases at J; junction bases unmatched: 3. Germline V gives CDR1 SEHNR, CDR2 FQNEAQ (reference sequence). CDR3 sequence: CASSAGGRTGELFF. The DNA for the CDR3 is TGTGCCAGCAGCGCGGGGGGGCGGACCGGGGAGCTGTTTTTT.

The chain carries TRBV7-2 and TRBJ2-3, with 7 bases aligning to TRBD1. In germline, CDR1 is SGHTA, CDR2 FQGNSA. V dropped 7 bases and J dropped 6; count of bases not matched to a gene: 10. The CDR3 is made up of 14 amino acids. The CDR3 DNA is TGTGCCAGCACCCAAGACAGGGCGCGGGATACGCAGTATTTT. This sequence encodes CASTQDRARDTQYF.

The chain links TRBV2 to TRBJ2-7; 11 nucleotides match TRBD1. Germline-derived CDR1 and CDR2 are SNHLY and FYNNEI. Unmatched junction bases numbered 6, after V lost 8 bases and J lost 3 bases. This CDR3 is built from 14 residues. The CDR3, as DNA: TGTGCCAGCGGAGGGACAGGGGGTCTCTACGAGCAGTACTTC. Translation gives CASGGTGGLYEQYF.

The chain combines TRBV6-4 with TRBJ1-2; 9 bases agree with TRBD1. Germline CDR1 and CDR2: MRHNA and SNTAGT. The CDR3 is made up of 17 amino acids. V lost 3 bases to trimming and J lost 3 bases; unmatched junction nucleotides: 11. The CDR3 region is CASSDMNRGRRHYGYTF. The CDR3 coding sequence is TGTGCCAGCAGTGATATGAACAGGGGGCGAAGGCACTATGGCTACACCTTC.

J is TRBJ1-4 and V is TRBV9; a possible D gene is TRBD1 (5 bases). Germline V gene sequence: CDR1 SGDLS, CDR2 YYNGEE. V dropped 0 bases and J dropped 10 bases, with 19 bases sitting between them. The CDR3 is 16 amino acids. For the CDR3, the DNA is TGTGCCAGCAGCGTAGGGGGGGGACGGCGGATGGGAAAACTGTTTTTT. As protein: CASSVGGGRRMGKLFF.

The chain employs TRBV9 and TRBJ2-5, with D possibly matching TRBD2 (6 bases). Between the trimmed V and J ends, which lost 3 bases and 1 base, there was a span of 7 bases. In germline, CDR1 is SGDLS, CDR2 YYNGEE. This CDR3 spans 13 amino acids. The CDR3 is CASSGSGQETQYF. CDR3 coding DNA: TGTGCCAGCAGCGGTAGCGGCCAAGAGACCCAGTACTTC. Full variable domain (remainder filled in from reference TRBV9 and TRBJ2-5): DSGVTQTPKHLITATGQRVTLRCSPRSGDLSVYWYQQSLDQGLQFLIQYYNGEERAKGNILERFSAQQFPDLHSELNLSSLELGDSALYFCASSGSGQETQYFGPGTRLLVL.

V usage is TRBV7-6 and J usage is TRBJ2-7; the match to TRBD1 covers 9 bases. Germline V lookup: CDR1 SGHVS, CDR2 FNYEAQ. V dropped 5 bases and J dropped 4; count of bases not matched to a gene: 12. This CDR3 spans 16 amino acids. This CDR3 reads CASSPGGHRGLYEQYF. In nucleotides, the CDR3 is TGTGCCAGCAGCCCTGGGGGGCACAGGGGGCTGTACGAGCAGTACTTC.